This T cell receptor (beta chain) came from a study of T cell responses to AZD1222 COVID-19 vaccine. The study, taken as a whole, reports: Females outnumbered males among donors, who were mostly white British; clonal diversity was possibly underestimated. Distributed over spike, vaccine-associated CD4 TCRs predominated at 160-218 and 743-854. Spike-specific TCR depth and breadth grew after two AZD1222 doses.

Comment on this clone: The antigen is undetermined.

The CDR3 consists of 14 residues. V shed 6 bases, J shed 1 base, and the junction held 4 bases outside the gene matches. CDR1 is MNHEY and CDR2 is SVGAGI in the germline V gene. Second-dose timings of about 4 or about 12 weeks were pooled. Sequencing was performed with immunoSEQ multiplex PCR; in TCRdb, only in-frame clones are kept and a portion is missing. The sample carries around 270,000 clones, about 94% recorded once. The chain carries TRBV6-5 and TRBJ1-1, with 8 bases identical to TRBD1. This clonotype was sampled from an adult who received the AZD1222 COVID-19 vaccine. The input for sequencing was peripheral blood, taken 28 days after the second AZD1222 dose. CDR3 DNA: TGTGCCAGCAGCCAACAGGGGGGGAACACTGAAGCTTTCTTT. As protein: CASSQQGGNTEAFF.